These T cell receptor beta chains were read from a single sample in a study of blood T cell repertoires in COVID-19. Data came from immunoSEQ multiplex PCR; TCRdb stores just in-frame clones and leaves some out. This table has approximately 110,000 clones, roughly 80% appearing once. The source material was peripheral blood. The receptors derive from a woman aged 40 to 50 with acute or convalescent COVID-19. CDR3s include the opening cysteine and the closing phenylalanine or tryptophan. Clone size is shown for a subset of rows, as once, few, many or a class of expanded clone.

size	V	J	CDR3
-	TRBV7-2	TRBJ1-5	CASGVGQPQHF
-	TRBV19	TRBJ1-1	CASSTSPGGTEAFF
once	TRBV19	TRBJ1-4	CASSITGANEKLFF
-	TRBV5-5	TRBJ2-1	CASSLVDTLLVGPYNEQFF
-	TRBV7-9	TRBJ1-1	CASSTWTENTEAFF
-	TRBV7-2	TRBJ2-5	CASSLVVTGRETQYF
once	TRBV19	TRBJ1-2	CASSTPRGYGYTF
-	TRBV5-6	TRBJ2-1	CASSLNWDYYNEQFF
-	TRBV3-1/TRBV3-2	TRBJ2-1	CASRRKKTGEQFF
-	TRBV3-1/TRBV3-2	TRBJ1-2	CASSQVGVGYTF
-	TRBV9	TRBJ2-7	CASSVTPGTSYEQYF
-	TRBV2	TRBJ2-5	CASSDKRGGETQYF
-	TRBV7-9	TRBJ1-2	CASSNYGANGYTF
once	TRBV7-8	TRBJ1-2	CASSFDRGSGYTF
few	TRBV6-1	TRBJ1-1	CASSEQGNTEAFF
-	TRBV2	TRBJ1-6	CASAHRNSPLHF
once	TRBV27	TRBJ2-7	CASSLSLAQFEQYF
-	TRBV9	TRBJ2-1	CASSASYNEQFF
-	TRBV2	TRBJ2-3	CASSEMVLTDTQYF
-	TRBV29-1	TRBJ1-2	CSVDDERNYGYTF
-	TRBV5-5	TRBJ2-7	CASSLEWTGEQYF
-	TRBV6-6	TRBJ2-7	CASSYSKSGGEQYF
-	TRBV6-1	TRBJ2-1	CASSEAVGTGTRRNEQFF
once	TRBV2	TRBJ2-7	CASTLLLAGSGEQYF
-	TRBV11-2	TRBJ1-1	CASSLERGNTEAFF
-	TRBV4-3	TRBJ2-1	CASSQDTSGGDEQFF
-	TRBV28	TRBJ1-2	CASSSYTRDRVNGYTF
-	TRBV29-1	TRBJ2-3	CSVEAPGRGATDTQYF
-	TRBV19	TRBJ2-1	CASRGPAPYNEQFF
-	TRBV12-5	TRBJ1-5	CASGGSAGANILNQPQHF
-	TRBV7-2	TRBJ1-2	CASSPRGGDGYTF
-	TRBV18	TRBJ2-1	CASSDRDLSSYNEQFF
-	TRBV25-1	TRBJ1-4	CASRASRTVINEKLFF
-	TRBV11-2	TRBJ2-7	CASSSELAVSYEQYF
-	TRBV19	TRBJ1-2	CASSIWASGYGYTF
once	TRBV7-9	TRBJ2-3	CASSIYRGQGLRTDTQYF
few	TRBV7-9	TRBJ2-1	CASSFGRGAGDEQFF
-	TRBV29-1	TRBJ2-3	CSAEDQGRGGTDTQYF
-	TRBV5-1	TRBJ1-1	CASSWDREGGEAFF
-	TRBV30	TRBJ1-4	CAWKRDTAGNEKLFF
once	TRBV19	TRBJ1-6	CASSTPGAGDSPLHF
-	TRBV4-1	TRBJ1-1	CASSQEGQAGGRAEAFF
-	TRBV6-5	TRBJ1-2	CASSQGGGAGGYTF
-	TRBV24-1	TRBJ2-3	CATHPGWGPDTQYF
-	TRBV21-1	TRBJ1-5	CASSTRLKNRYSNQPQHF
-	TRBV4-1	TRBJ2-3	CASSQAGRLAGAQTDTQYF
-	TRBV6-1	TRBJ1-4	CASSETGTNEKLFF
few	TRBV29-1	TRBJ1-3	CSVAGTGLKSSGNTIYF
-	TRBV5-1	TRBJ2-7	CASSALTRGDEQYF
-	TRBV30	TRBJ1-3	CAWIVNSGNTIYF
-	TRBV30	TRBJ2-4	CAWSIKNIQYF
-	TRBV19	TRBJ1-2	CASRTYIRPGDGYTF
once	TRBV7-3	TRBJ2-1	CASSLMGTMADNEQFF
few	TRBV19	TRBJ2-3	CASSIAPGLAGGPLHTDTQYF
-	TRBV7-2	TRBJ2-7	CASSLTPGGYEQYF
-	TRBV5-1	TRBJ1-5	CASRKGQDGNQPQHF
-	TRBV7-2	TRBJ2-4	CASSLEYSENIQYF
-	TRBV19	TRBJ1-4	CASSSLQGGEKLFF
-	TRBV28	TRBJ1-1	CASRTQVNTEAFF
-	TRBV4-3	TRBJ1-2	CASSQGTGYGYTF